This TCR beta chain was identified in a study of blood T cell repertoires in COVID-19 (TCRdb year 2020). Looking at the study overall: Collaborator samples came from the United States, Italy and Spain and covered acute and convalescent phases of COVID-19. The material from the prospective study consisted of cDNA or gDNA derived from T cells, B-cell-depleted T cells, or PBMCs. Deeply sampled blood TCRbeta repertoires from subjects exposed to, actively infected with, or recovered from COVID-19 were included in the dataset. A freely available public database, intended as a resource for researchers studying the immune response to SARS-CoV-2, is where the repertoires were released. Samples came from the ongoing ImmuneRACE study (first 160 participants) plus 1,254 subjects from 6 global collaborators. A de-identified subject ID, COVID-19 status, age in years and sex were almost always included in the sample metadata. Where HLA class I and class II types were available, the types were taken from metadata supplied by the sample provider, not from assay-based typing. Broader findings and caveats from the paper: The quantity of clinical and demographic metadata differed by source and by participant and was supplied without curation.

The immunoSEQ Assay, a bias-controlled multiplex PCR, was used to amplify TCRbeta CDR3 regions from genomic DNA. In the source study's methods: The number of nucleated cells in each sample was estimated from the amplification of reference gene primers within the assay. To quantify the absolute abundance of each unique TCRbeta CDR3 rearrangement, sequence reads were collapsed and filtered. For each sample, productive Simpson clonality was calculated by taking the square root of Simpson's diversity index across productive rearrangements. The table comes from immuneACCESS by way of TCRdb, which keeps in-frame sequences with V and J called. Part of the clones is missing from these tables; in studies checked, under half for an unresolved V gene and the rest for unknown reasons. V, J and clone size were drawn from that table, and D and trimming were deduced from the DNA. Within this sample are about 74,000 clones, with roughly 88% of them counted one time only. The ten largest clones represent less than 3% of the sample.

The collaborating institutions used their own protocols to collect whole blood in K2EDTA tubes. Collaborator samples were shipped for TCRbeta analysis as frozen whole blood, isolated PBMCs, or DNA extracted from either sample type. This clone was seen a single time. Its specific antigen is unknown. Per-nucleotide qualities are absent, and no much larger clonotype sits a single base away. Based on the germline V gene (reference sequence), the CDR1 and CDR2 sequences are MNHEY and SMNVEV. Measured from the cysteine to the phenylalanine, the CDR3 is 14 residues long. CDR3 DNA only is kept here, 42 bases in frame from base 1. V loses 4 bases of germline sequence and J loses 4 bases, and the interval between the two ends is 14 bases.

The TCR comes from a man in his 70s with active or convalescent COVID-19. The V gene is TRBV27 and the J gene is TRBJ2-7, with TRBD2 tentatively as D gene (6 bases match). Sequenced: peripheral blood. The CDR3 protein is CASSSSAGPYEQYF. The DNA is TGTGCCAGCAGTTCCTCCGCGGGGCCTTACGAGCAGTACTTC.